One T cell receptor beta chain is described in this entry. Its target antigen remains unknown. A far larger clone is one base from this, pointing to a likely read error. Other DNA sequences of this sample code for an identical CDR3. Healthy HIV-negative adults with no recently reported acute infections or vaccinations were included as donors. Every donor was a Caucasian adult residing in Nashville, Tennessee, USA. For unsorted samples, about 85 million PBMCs were counted and genomic DNA was extracted with the QIAamp DNA Blood Mini kit. After blood collection by leukapheresis, PBMCs were isolated using Ficoll-Histopaque density gradient centrifugation and then cryopreserved in the vapor phase of liquid nitrogen. This entry is derived from a study of shared clonotypes between healthy human individuals (TCRdb year 2020). As for the study more broadly: Three men and two women, aged 18 to 49 years, made up the cohort. Each donor's leukapheresis produced roughly between roughly 0.85 and 9.5 billion PBMCs. Different laboratories and diverse techniques were used to prepare libraries and sequence TCR repertoires, to increase sequencing depth and limit assay-specific biases. To estimate repertoire size and how much clonotypes are shared between individuals, the study performed deep sequencing of blood TCR repertoires from a handful of healthy adults.

TCR CDR3 regions were amplified from genomic DNA by multiplex PCR using the deep immunoSEQ assay. Extracted genomic DNA from each cell subset was distributed evenly across all wells of several immunoSEQ 96-well plates, and each plate was treated as a replicate. For unsorted PBMC, around 300 ng genomic DNA, equal to 32,000 or so T cell genomes, was loaded into each replicate PCR. Ten immunoSEQ deep assay plates were used to sequence the unsorted PBMC genomic DNA. Purified libraries were measured with a Qubit 3.0 fluorometer, size-checked on a Bioanalyzer 2100, and measured again with the KAPA Library Quantification kit. Every immunoSEQ 96-well plate was sequenced on a dedicated single-read 150-cycle Illumina NextSeq 550 flow cell. For the original study's pipeline: The immunoSEQ output contained only junctional sequences without quality scores, so filtering could not match that applied to full-length reads. Sequences were annotated with PyIR, a Python wrapper for IgBLAST v1.9, using IMGT germline references to assign V/J genes and CDR3. Reads were removed for weak V/J assignments (E-value above 1e-6), missing CDR3, stop codons, out-of-frame junctions, or ambiguous translated residues. V3J clonotypes were defined as sequences sharing an identical inferred V gene, J gene, and CDR3 amino acid sequence. Percentage overlap between repertoires was calculated by dividing the number of shared unique clonotypes by the size of the smaller repertoire. Three approaches were used to assess repertoire richness: RTK rarefaction, the Chao1 estimator, and Recon v2.1 estimates of unobserved clonotypes. TCRdb provides this immuneACCESS table in a form limited to in-frame rearrangements. Some clones are lacking; in checked studies, under half of them reflect an unresolved V gene, and why the rest are absent is not known. D and trimming were read from the DNA, whereas the V and J calls and clone size are those reported in that table. The sample records fewer than 650,000 clones, roughly 72% of which are singletons. Clones ranked in the top ten supply 9.5% to 15% of the sample.

Study-level results and caveats: Pairwise subsampling indicated that sequencing depth was expected to affect the degree of clonotype sharing among donors. Sampling was limited to blood, and TCR repertoires in tissue likely differ from TCR repertoires in blood. The genetic and exposure-history diversity represented was limited by the small number of donors.

The sample was PBMCs. The clonotype was recovered from a woman between 40 and 55 years old in good health. Some clones in this sample may be carry-over from other donors' samples.

The CDR3 has the sequence CASSTGETEAFF. The sequence in DNA is TGTGCCAGCAGTACAGGGGAGACCGAAGCTTTCTTT. The chain is encoded by TRBV6-5 joined to TRBJ1-1, with 7 middle bases fitting TRBD1. Trimmed from V: 5 bases; trimmed from J: 8 bases; junction bases lacking a gene match: 5. Sequences MNHEY (CDR1) and SVGAGI (CDR2) are obtained from the germline V gene. The CDR3, cysteine through phenylalanine, is 12 amino acids long. Only the CDR3 part of the read is kept: 36 bases, read in frame from the first base.